This T cell receptor (beta chain) was obtained from a study of CD8 T cells in ankylosing spondylitis. This clonotype occurred many times. The antigen is undetermined. The CDR3 has 14 amino acids. The V gene's germline CDR1 is SGHNT and CDR2 YENEEA. The V end lost 5 bases, the J end lost 1 base, and 10 bases lay between the germline ends. Molecular-barcoded quantitative 5'-RACE produced these TCR beta libraries. TCRdb ran MiXCR on the 5' RACE reads and lists one entry per CDR3 protein. This sample has about 450,000 distinct CDR3 sequences, with roughly 26% found just once. General study results and limits: Within ankylosing spondylitis blood, a TCR beta motif made up of seven or eight highly homologous variants appeared to be characteristic.

Sequencing was done on a sample of blood, either unsorted or a sorted T cell fraction (not recorded which). The rearrangement uses TRBV11-3 and TRBJ2-3, with D hard to call. This TCR derives from a male donor with ankylosing spondylitis. The chain's CDR3 is CASSDRTGTDTQYF. The CDR3 DNA follows: TGTGCCAGCAGCGATAGGACGGGCACAGATACGCAGTATTTT.